The rows below give T cell receptor beta chains drawn from one sample of a study of T cell responses to AZD1222 COVID-19 vaccine. Clones were read by immunoSEQ multiplex PCR, and TCRdb kept only the in-frame ones, dropping some. The sample yields about 83,000 clones, 75% to 95% seen once. The source was peripheral blood, collected 28 days after the second AZD1222 dose. These receptors originate from an adult who received the AZD1222 COVID-19 vaccine. Each CDR3 is given with its conserved first and last residue. A D gene is named only where the DNA matches it firmly. Clone size appears in some rows only: once, few, many, or a class for an expanded clone.

CDR3nt,CDR3aa,abundance,j_gene,v_gene,d_gene
TGTGCCAGCAGTTACGCCCCGGGACTTCTGGGGAGCTCCTATAATTCACCCCTCCACTTT,CASSYAPGLLGSSYNSPLHF,NA,TRBJ1-6,TRBV6-2/TRBV6-3,NA
TGTGCCAGCAGCCCCCTCGTTGGCGGGGAGCTGTTTTTT,CASSPLVGGELFF,NA,TRBJ2-2,TRBV7-3,NA
TGTGCCAGCAGCTTAGGGGTTGGCATTCGAGCCACTGAAGCTTTCTTT,CASSLGVGIRATEAFF,once,TRBJ1-1,TRBV7-3,NA
TGTGCCAGCCATGCTGGTCTGAATGAAAAACTGTTTTTT,CASHAGLNEKLFF,NA,TRBJ1-4,TRBV28,NA
TGTGCCAGCAGCTTAAGTCCGACAGGGCAGTATGGCTACACCTTC,CASSLSPTGQYGYTF,NA,TRBJ1-2,TRBV7-3,TRBD1
TGTGCCAGCAGCCAAGTTGGCGCGGGGGTCGAGCAGTACTTC,CASSQVGAGVEQYF,NA,TRBJ2-7,TRBV3-1/TRBV3-2,TRBD2
TGTGCCAGCAACACGGCGGGACAGATTAATTCACCCCTCCACTTT,CASNTAGQINSPLHF,NA,TRBJ1-6,TRBV28,TRBD1
TGTGCCAGCAGCTTGAGTCGGATTGAAGAGACCCAGTACTTC,CASSLSRIEETQYF,NA,TRBJ2-5,TRBV5-4,NA
TGTGCCAGCAGTACTCACTACAATGAGCAGTTCTTC,CASSTHYNEQFF,NA,TRBJ2-1,TRBV6-5,NA
TGTGCCAGCAGTTACCAACTCGTGAACACTGAAGCTTTCTTT,CASSYQLVNTEAFF,NA,TRBJ1-1,TRBV6-5,NA
TGTGCCAGTAGGACTAGCGGAGACCACAATGAGCAGTTCTTC,CASRTSGDHNEQFF,NA,TRBJ2-1,TRBV19,TRBD2
TGTGCCAGCAGCGGCAGGGACTATGGCTACACCTTC,CASSGRDYGYTF,NA,TRBJ1-2,TRBV9,NA
TGTGCCAGCAGCTTGGACTCTAGCACAGATACGCAGTATTTT,CASSLDSSTDTQYF,NA,TRBJ2-3,TRBV6-5,NA
TGTGCCAGCAGTGATATAGGGATCAGCTCCTACGAGCAGTACTTC,CASSDIGISSYEQYF,NA,TRBJ2-7,TRBV2,NA
TGTGCCAGCAGCCAAGCCCAGGGACAGGGACCCTACGAGCAGTACTTC,CASSQAQGQGPYEQYF,NA,TRBJ2-7,TRBV4-2,TRBD1
TGTGCCACTTCGACGGAATATAATTCACCCCTCCACTTT,CATSTEYNSPLHF,NA,TRBJ1-6,TRBV28,NA
TGTGCCAGCAGTGATTCCGGGCAGGAGGGGTCCTACAATGAGCAGTTCTTC,CASSDSGQEGSYNEQFF,NA,TRBJ2-1,TRBV25-1,NA
TGTGCCAGCTCACCGAGTAGTATCTCCAGTGGCTACACCTTC,CASSPSSISSGYTF,NA,TRBJ1-2,TRBV18,NA
TGCAGCGTACCCCCGGGACAGGGGAACACTGAAGCTTTCTTT,CSVPPGQGNTEAFF,NA,TRBJ1-1,TRBV29-1,TRBD1
TGTGCCATCAGTGAGTCGACTGGAGCCAAAAACATTCAGTACTTC,CAISESTGAKNIQYF,NA,TRBJ2-4,TRBV10-3,NA
TGTGCCAGCAGTTTGACAGGGGGGCACAACTCCTACGAGCAGTACTTC,CASSLTGGHNSYEQYF,once,TRBJ2-7,TRBV28,TRBD1
TGTGCCAGCAGTGAAGGGACAGGGGGTGTCTACGAGCAGTACTTC,CASSEGTGGVYEQYF,NA,TRBJ2-7,TRBV6-1,TRBD1
TGCAGCGTTGTGGGCAGAGAAGAGACCCAGTACTTC,CSVVGREETQYF,NA,TRBJ2-5,TRBV29-1,NA
TGTGCCACCAGCGTGGTTGAGGATAGCAATCAGCCCCAGCATTTT,CATSVVEDSNQPQHF,NA,TRBJ1-5,TRBV15,NA
TGTGCCAGCTCCCAGTCCTTCGGGGTTGGGAATCAGCCCCAGCATTTT,CASSQSFGVGNQPQHF,NA,TRBJ1-5,TRBV18,NA
TGTGCCAGCAGTGAATTCGGCAGGGCTAAGGAGACCCAGTACTTC,CASSEFGRAKETQYF,NA,TRBJ2-5,TRBV6-1,NA
TGTGCCAGCAGCCGGCGGGGCAATCAGCCCCAGCATTTT,CASSRRGNQPQHF,once,TRBJ1-5,TRBV3-1/TRBV3-2,NA
TGCAGCGTTGTATCGGTTCTGAGCTCCTACGAGCAGTACTTC,CSVVSVLSSYEQYF,NA,TRBJ2-7,TRBV29-1,NA
TGTGCCAGCAGCCTTGGGACCGGGGAGCTGTTTTTT,CASSLGTGELFF,NA,TRBJ2-2,TRBV7-2,NA